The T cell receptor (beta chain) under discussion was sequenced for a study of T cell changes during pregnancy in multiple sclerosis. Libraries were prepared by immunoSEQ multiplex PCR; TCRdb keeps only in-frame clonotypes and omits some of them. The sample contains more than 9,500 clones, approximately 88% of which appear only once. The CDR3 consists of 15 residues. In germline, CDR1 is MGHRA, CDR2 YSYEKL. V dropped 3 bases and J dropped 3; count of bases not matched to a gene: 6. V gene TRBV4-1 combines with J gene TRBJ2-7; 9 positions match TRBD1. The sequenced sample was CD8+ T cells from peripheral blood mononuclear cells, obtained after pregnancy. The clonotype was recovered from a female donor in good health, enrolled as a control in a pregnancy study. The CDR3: CASSQDPGQGYEQYF. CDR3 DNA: TGCGCCAGCAGCCAGGATCCGGGACAGGGCTACGAGCAGTACTTC.